The sequence of this T cell receptor (beta chain) was determined in a study of post-analysis software for immune sequencing data. Study information: Relapsing-remitting, secondary progressive and progressive-relapsing multiple sclerosis courses were included. Overall study findings and caveats: There was significantly lower normalized Chao1 diversity in multiple sclerosis patients than in controls. F measure clustering grouped samples strongly by preparation batch. When patients were compared with controls, a handful of TRBV segments were more frequent, TRBV5-6, TRBV5-1 and TRBV20-1 among them.

About this clonotype: The antigen is not known.

TCR beta cDNA libraries had unique molecular identifiers. TCRdb re-analysed the PCR reads in MiXCR, keeping a single row per CDR3 protein. The sample yields roughly 870,000 distinct CDR3 sequences, under 70% seen once. This CDR3 comprises 14 residues. The germline V and J ends were trimmed by 2 bases and 7 bases, with 15 bases remaining between them. Per germline, CDR1 MNHNY and CDR2 SVGAGI (reference sequence). Sample: blood. V is TRBV6-6 and J is TRBJ2-7, with D perhaps given as TRBD1 or TRBD2 (6 bases each). This clonotype was obtained from a girl under 18 with multiple sclerosis. This CDR3 reads CASSYRGGGQEQYF. In DNA, the CDR3 is TGTGCCAGCAGTTACCGTGGAGGGGGGCAGGAGCAGTACTTC.